One T cell receptor (beta chain) is described in this entry. Data came from immunoSEQ multiplex PCR; TCRdb stores just in-frame clones and leaves some out. Among tens of thousands of clones, roughly 89% were seen once, and the ten largest hold 1.8%. This sample is part of a study of PD-1 blockade in classical Hodgkin lymphoma. In germline, CDR1 is MNHEY, CDR2 SVGAGI. Trimming took 2 bases from V and 6 from J; bases not matched to a gene: 3. The CDR3 is 15 amino acids. Relapse after autologous stem cell transplantation occurred in every patient, and brentuximab vedotin exposure varied. Starting with thawed PBMCs, CD4+ T cells were purified by magnetic negative selection.

This rearrangement joins TRBV6-5 to TRBJ2-2; TRBD1 matches at 10 bases. This receptor was taken from a human donor with classical Hodgkin lymphoma. The starting material was CD4+ T cells from blood, obtained at baseline. CDR3 sequence: CASSYRTGGSGELFF. The CDR3 DNA reads TGTGCCAGCAGTTACAGGACAGGGGGGTCCGGGGAGCTGTTTTTT.